Below, one T cell receptor beta chain is given with its context. The antigen remains unidentified. Using immunoSEQ multiplex PCR, the repertoire was profiled, and TCRdb retains in-frame clones only, with some absent. The sample shows about 1,300 clones, 30% of them seen only once. This record comes from a study of T cells in localized non-small cell lung cancer. General study points: Heterogeneity remains possible because sequencing was limited to only one tumor region. Exceeding tumor, uninvolved adjacent lung had the highest T cell clonality. Adjacent lung held a median around 58 of the top 100 tumor clones. Patients showing higher blood T cell density tended to see longer overall survival.

V lost 6 bases and J lost 4; bases outside the gene matches: 4. CDR3 length: 13 amino acids. The V gene is TRBV6-7, the J gene TRBJ2-7, with 9 bases matching TRBD1. TRBV6-7 is annotated as an ORF whose role is uncertain. Sample: lung tumor tissue, taken before any cancer treatment. This sequence originates from a male donor older than 55 with stage II squamous cell lung carcinoma. CDR3 sequence (DNA): TGTGCCAGCAGAGGGACAGGGCCATACGAGCAGTACTTC. Translation: CASRGTGPYEQYF.